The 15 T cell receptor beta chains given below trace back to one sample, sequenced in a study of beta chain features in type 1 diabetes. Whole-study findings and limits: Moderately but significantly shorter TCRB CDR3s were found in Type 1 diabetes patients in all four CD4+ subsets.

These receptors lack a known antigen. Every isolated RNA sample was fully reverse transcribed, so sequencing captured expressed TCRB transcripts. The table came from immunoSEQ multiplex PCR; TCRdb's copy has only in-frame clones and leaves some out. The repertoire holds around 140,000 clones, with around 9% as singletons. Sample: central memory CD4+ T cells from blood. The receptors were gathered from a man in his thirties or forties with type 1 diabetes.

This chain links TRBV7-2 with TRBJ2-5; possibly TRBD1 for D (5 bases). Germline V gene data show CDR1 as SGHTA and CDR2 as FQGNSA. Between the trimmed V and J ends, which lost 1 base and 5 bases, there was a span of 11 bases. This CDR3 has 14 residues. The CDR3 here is CASSLGTYAETQYF. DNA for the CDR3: TGTGCCAGCAGCTTAGGGACATATGCGGAGACCCAGTACTTC. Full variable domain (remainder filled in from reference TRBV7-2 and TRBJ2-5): GAGVSQSPSNKVTEKGKDVELRCDPISGHTALYWYRQSLGQGLEFLIYFQGNSAPDKSGLPSDRFSAERTGGSVSTLTIQRTQQEDSAVYLCASSLGTYAETQYFGPGTRLLVL.

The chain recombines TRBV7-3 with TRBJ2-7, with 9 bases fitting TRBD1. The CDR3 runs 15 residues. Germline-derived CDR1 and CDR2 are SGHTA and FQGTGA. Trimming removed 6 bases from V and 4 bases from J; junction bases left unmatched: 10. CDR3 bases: TGTGCCAGCAGGTCGGGGACAGGGAGCCGGTACGAGCAGTACTTC. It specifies CASRSGTGSRYEQYF.

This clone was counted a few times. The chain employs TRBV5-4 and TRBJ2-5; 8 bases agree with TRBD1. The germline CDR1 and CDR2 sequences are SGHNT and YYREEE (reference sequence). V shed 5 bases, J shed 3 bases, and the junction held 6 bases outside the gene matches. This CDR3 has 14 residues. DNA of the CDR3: TGTGCCAGCAGTCACCAGACAGGGGAAGAGACCCAGTACTTC. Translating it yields CASSHQTGEETQYF.

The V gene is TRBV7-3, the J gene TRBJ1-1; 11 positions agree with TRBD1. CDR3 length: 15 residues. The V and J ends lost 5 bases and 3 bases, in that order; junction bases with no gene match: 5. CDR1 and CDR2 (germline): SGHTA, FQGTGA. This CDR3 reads CASSLGTGGDTEAFF. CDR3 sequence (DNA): TGTGCCAGCAGCCTCGGGACAGGGGGTGACACTGAAGCTTTCTTT.

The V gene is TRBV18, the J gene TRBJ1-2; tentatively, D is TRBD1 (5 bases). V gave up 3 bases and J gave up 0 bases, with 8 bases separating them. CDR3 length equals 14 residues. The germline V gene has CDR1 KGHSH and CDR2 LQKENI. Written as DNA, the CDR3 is TGTGCCAGCTCACCGGGGCAGTCTAACTATGGCTACACCTTC. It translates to CASSPGQSNYGYTF.

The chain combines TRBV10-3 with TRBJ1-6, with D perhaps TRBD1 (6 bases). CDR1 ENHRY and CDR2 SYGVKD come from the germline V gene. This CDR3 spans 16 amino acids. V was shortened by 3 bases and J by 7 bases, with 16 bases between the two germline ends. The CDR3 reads CAISEKSDRSNSPLHF. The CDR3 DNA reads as TGTGCCATCAGTGAAAAATCCGACAGGAGCAATTCACCCCTCCACTTT.

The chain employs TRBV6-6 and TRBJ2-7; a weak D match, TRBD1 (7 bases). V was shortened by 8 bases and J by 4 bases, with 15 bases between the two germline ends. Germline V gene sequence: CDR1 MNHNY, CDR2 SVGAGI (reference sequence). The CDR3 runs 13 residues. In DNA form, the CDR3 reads TGTGCCAGCGGCCAGGGGGGAAAGTACGAGCAGTACTTC. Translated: CASGQGGKYEQYF.

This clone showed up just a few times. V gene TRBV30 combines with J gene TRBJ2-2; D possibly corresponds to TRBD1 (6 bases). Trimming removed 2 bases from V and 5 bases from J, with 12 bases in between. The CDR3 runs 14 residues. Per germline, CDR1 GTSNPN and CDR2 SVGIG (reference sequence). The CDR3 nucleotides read TGTGCCTGGAGTTGGAACAGGGCGACCGGGGAGCTGTTTTTT. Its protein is CAWSWNRATGELFF.

This CDR3 is CASSPQREGLGEAFF. The DNA for the CDR3 is TGTGCCAGCTCACCTCAACGGGAGGGGTTGGGTGAAGCTTTCTTT. The chain couples TRBV18 to TRBJ1-1, with D possibly TRBD1 on 5 matching bases. The V gene lost 3 bases and the J gene lost 7 bases, with 18 bases spanning the gap. Germline-derived CDR1 and CDR2 are KGHSH and LQKENI. The CDR3 is made up of 15 amino acids.

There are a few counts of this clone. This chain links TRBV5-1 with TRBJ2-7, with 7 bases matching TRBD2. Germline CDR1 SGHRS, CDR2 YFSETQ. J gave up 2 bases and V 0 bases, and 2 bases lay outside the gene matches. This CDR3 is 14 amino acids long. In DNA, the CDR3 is TGCGCCAGCAGCTTGGGGGCGGGAGCCTACGAGCAGTACTTC. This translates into CASSLGAGAYEQYF.

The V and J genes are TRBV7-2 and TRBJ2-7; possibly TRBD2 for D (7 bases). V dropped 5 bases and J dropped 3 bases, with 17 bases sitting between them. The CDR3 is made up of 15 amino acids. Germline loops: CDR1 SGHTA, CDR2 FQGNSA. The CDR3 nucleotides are TGTGCCAGCAGCGGGGGGGCAAGTTATCTCTACGAGCAGTACTTC. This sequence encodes CASSGGASYLYEQYF.

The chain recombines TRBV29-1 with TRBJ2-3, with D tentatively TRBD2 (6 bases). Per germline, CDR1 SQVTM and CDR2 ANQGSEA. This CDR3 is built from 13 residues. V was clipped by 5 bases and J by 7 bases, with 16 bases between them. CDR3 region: CSVSGLPGNTQYF. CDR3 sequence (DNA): TGCAGCGTTAGCGGGTTGCCGGGGAATACGCAGTATTTT.

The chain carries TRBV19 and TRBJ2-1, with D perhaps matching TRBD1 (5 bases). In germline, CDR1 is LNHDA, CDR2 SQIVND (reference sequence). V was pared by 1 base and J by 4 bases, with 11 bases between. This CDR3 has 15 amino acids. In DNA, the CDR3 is TGTGCCAGTAGTATAGGGATACAGGAGTACAATGAGCAGTTCTTC. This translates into CASSIGIQEYNEQFF. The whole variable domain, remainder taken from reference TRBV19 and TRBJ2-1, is DGGITQSPKYLFRKEGQNVTLSCEQNLNHDAMYWYRQDPGQGLRLIYYSQIVNDFQKGDIAEGYSVSREKKESFPLTVTSAQKNPTAFYLCASSIGIQEYNEQFFGPGTRLTVL.

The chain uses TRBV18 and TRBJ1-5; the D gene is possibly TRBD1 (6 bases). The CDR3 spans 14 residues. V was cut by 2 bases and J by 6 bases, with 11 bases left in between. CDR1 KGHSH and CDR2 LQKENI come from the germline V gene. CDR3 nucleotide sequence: TGTGCCAGCTCACCAGGGGGCTTTGGTCAGCCCCAGCATTTT. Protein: CASSPGGFGQPQHF.

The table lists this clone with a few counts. The CDR3 DNA sequence: TGCGCCAGCAGCCAAGAACTAGCGGGGAACAATGAGCAGTTCTTC. Translating it yields CASSQELAGNNEQFF. J is TRBJ2-1 and V is TRBV4-3, with 10 bases that match TRBD2. With V trimmed by 0 bases and J by 5 bases, 1 base remained unmatched. Germline CDR1 and CDR2: LGHNA and YSLEER. The CDR3 is made up of 15 amino acids.